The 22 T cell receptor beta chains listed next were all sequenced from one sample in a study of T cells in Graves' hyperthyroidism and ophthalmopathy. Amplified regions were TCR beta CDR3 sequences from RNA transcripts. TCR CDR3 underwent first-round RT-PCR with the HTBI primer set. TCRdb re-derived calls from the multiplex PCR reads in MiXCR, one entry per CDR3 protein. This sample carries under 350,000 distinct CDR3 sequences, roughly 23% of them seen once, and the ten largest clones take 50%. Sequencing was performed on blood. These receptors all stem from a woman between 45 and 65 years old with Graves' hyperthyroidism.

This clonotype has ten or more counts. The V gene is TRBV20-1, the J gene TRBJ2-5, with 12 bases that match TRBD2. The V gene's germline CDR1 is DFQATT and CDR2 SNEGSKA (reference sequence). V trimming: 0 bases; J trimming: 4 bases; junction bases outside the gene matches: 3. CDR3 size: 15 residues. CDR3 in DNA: TGCAGTGCTAGAGATTCGGGACTAGCGGGAGAGACCCAGTACTTC. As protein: CSARDSGLAGETQYF.

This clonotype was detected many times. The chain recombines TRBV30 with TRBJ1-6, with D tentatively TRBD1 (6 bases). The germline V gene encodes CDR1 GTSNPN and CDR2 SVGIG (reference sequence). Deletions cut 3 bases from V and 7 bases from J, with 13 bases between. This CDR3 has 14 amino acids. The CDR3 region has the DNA TGTGCCTGGAGCTTGACAGGTTGGAATTCACCCCTCCACTTT. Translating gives CAWSLTGWNSPLHF.

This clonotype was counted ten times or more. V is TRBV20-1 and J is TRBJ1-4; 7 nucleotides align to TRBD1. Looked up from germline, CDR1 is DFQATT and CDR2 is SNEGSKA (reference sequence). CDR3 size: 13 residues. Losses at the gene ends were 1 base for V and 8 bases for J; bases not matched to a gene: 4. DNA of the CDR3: TGCAGTGCTAGAGTCCAGGGGGACGAAAAACTGTTTTTT. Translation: CSARVQGDEKLFF.

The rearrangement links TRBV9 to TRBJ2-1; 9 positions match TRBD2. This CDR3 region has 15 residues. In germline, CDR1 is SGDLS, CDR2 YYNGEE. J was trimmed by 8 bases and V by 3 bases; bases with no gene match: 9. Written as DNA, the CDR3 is TGTGCCAGCAGCGAACGGATTAGCGGGGGTTATGAGCAGTTCTTC. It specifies CASSERISGGYEQFF. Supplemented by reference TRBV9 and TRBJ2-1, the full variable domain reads DSGVTQTPKHLITATGQRVTLRCSPRSGDLSVYWYQQSLDQGLQFLIQYYNGEERAKGNILERFSAQQFPDLHSELNLSSLELGDSALYFCASSERISGGYEQFFGPGTRLTVL.

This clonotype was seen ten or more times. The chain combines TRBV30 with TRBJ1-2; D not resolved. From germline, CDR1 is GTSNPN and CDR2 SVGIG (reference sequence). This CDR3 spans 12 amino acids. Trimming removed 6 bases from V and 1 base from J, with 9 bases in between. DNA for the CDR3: TGTGCCTGTGACGGGGTTAACTATGGCTACACCTTC. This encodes CACDGVNYGYTF.

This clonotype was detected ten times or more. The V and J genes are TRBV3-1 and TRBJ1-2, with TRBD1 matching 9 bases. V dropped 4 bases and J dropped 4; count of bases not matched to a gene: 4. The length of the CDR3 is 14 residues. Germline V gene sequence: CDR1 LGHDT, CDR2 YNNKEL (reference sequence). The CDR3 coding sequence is TGTGCCAGCAGCCGGTCGACAGGGGGCTATGGCTACACCTTC. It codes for CASSRSTGGYGYTF.

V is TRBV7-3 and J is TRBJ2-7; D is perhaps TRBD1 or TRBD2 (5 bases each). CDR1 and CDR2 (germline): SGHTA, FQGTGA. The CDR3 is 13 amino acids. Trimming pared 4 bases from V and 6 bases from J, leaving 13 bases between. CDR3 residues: CASSSGPSAEQYF. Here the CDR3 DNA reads TGTGCCAGCAGCTCGGGGCCCTCTGCCGAGCAGTACTTC.

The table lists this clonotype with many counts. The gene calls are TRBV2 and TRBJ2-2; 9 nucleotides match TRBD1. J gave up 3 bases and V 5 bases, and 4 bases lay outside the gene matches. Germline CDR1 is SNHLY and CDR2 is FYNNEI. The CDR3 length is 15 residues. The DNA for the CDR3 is TGTGCCAGCAGTACGGGACAGGGTTACACCGGGGAGCTGTTTTTT. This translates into CASSTGQGYTGELFF.

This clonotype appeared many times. CDR3 region: CASRGTGEGSYNEQFF. CDR3 sequence (DNA): TGTGCCAGCAGGGGGACAGGGGAAGGCTCCTACAATGAGCAGTTCTTC. The genes are TRBV2 and TRBJ2-1, with 10 bases identical to TRBD1. The CDR3 has 16 amino acids. Losses at the gene ends were 6 bases for V and 0 bases for J; bases not matched to a gene: 5. Germline CDR1 reads SNHLY; CDR2 reads FYNNEI.

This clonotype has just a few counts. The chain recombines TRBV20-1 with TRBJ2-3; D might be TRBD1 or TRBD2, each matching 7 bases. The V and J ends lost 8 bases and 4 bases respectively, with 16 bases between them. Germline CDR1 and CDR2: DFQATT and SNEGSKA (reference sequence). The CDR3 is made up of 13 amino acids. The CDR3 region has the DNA TGCAGTCCGGGGGGAGGGGGCCCAGATACGCAGTATTTT. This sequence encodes CSPGGGGPDTQYF.

The CDR3, as DNA: TGTGCCAGCACGCGGGGTCAGGACAATGAGCAGTTCTTC. Translation: CASTRGQDNEQFF. The V and J genes are TRBV12-3 or TRBV12-4 and TRBJ2-1; tentatively, D is TRBD2 (6 bases). The CDR3 loop spans 13 amino acids. The V gene lost 7 bases and the J gene lost 5 bases, with 12 bases spanning the gap.

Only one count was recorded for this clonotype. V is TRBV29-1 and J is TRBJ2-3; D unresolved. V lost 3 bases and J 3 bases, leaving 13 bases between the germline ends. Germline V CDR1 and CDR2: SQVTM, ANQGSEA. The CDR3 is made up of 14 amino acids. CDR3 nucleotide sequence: TGCAGCGTTGATTCGGTAGTAGCAACAGATACGCAGTATTTT. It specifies CSVDSVVATDTQYF.

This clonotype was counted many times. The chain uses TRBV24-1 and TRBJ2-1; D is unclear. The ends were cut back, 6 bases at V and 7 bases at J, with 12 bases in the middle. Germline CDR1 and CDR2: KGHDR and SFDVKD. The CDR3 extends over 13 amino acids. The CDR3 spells CATSMTLTNEQFF. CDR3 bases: TGTGCCACCAGTATGACTCTGACTAATGAGCAGTTCTTC.

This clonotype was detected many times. Here the CDR3 reads CASSEDRAGADTQYF. The CDR3 coding sequence is TGCGCCAGCAGTGAGGACAGGGCGGGAGCAGATACGCAGTATTTT. The V and J genes are TRBV10-1 and TRBJ2-3, with D perhaps given as TRBD1 or TRBD2 (7 bases each). The CDR3 runs 15 residues. The V end lost 2 bases, the J end lost 4 bases, and 13 bases lay between the germline ends. Germline lookup yields CDR1 WNHNN and CDR2 SYGVQD (reference sequence).

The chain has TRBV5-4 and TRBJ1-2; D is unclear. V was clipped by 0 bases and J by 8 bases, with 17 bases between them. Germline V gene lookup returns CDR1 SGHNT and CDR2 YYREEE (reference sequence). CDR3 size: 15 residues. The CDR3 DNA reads TGTGCCAGCAGCTTGGCCTTCGCATTCACGGGAGGCTACACCTTC. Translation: CASSLAFAFTGGYTF.

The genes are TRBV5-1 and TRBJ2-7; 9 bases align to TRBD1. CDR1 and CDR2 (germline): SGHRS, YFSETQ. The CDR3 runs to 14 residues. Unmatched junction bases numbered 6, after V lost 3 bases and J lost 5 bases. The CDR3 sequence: CASSSQGALNEQYF. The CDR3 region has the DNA TGCGCCAGCAGCTCACAGGGGGCCTTGAACGAGCAGTACTTC.

The CDR3 is CASSFSGRAFTGELFF. DNA for the CDR3: TGTGCCAGCAGTTTCAGCGGGAGGGCCTTCACCGGGGAGCTGTTTTTT. The chain couples TRBV12-3 or TRBV12-4 to TRBJ2-2; 10 bases agree with TRBD2. V shed 3 bases and J 4 bases; nucleotides not matched to a gene: 5. CDR3 length equals 16 residues.

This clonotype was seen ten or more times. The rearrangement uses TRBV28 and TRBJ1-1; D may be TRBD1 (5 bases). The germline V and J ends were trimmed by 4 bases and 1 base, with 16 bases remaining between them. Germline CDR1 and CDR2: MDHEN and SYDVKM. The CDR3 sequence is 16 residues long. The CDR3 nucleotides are TGTGCCAGCAGTTCCGTCCCGGGACGGTCGAACACTGAAGCTTTCTTT. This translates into CASSSVPGRSNTEAFF.

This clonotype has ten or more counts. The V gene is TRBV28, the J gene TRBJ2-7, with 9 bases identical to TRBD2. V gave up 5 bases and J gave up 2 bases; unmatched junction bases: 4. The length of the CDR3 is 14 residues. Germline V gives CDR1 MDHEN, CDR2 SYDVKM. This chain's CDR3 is CASSERTSAYEQYF. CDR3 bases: TGTGCCAGCAGTGAAAGGACTAGCGCCTACGAGCAGTACTTC.

The CDR3 region is CASSLGLGAGQNEQFF. The DNA for the CDR3 is TGCGCCAGCAGCCTGGGACTAGGGGCCGGGCAGAATGAGCAGTTCTTC. The gene calls are TRBV5-1 and TRBJ2-1, with 8 bases that match TRBD2. Germline V gives CDR1 SGHRS, CDR2 YFSETQ. The CDR3 covers 16 residues. Losses at the gene ends were 4 bases for V and 7 bases for J; bases not matched to a gene: 13.

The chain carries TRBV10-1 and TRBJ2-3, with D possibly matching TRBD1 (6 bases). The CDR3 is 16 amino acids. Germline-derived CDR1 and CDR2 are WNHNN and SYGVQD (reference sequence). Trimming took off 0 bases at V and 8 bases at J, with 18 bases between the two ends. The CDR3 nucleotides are TGCGCCAGCAGTGAGTCGAAGGCCGGCAGGGGTGGTACGCAGTATTTT. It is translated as CASSESKAGRGGTQYF.

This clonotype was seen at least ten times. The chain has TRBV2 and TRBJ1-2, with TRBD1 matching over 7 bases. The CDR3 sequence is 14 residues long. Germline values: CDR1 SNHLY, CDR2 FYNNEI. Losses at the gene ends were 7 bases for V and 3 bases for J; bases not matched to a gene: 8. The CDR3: CASKEQGFDYGYTF. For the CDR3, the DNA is TGTGCCAGCAAAGAACAGGGGTTTGACTATGGCTACACCTTC.